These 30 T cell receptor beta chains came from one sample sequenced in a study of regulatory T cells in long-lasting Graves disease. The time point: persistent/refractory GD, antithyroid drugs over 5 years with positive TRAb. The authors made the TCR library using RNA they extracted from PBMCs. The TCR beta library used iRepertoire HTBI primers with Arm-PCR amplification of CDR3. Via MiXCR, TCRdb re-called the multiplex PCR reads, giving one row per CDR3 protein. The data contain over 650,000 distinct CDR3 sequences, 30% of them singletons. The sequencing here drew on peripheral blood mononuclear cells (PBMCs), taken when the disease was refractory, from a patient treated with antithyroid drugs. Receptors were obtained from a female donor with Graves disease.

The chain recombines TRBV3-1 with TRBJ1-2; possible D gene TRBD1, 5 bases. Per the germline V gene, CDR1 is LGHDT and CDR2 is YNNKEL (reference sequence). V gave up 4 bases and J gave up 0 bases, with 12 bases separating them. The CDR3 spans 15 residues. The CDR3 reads CASSPRGASNYGYTF. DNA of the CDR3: TGTGCCAGCAGCCCGCGAGGGGCTTCTAACTATGGCTACACCTTC.

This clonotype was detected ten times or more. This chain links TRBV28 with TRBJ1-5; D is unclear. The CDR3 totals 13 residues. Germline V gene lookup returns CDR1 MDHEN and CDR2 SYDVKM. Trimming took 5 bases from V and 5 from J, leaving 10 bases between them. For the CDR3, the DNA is TGTGCCAGCAGTCCCCCCTCGGATCAGCCCCAGCATTTT. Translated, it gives CASSPPSDQPQHF. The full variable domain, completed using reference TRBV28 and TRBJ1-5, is DVKVTQSSRYLVKRTGEKVFLECVQDMDHENMFWYRQDPGLGLRLIYFSYDVKMKEKGDIPEGYSVSREKKERFSLILESASTNQTSMYLCASSPPSDQPQHFGDGTRLSIL.

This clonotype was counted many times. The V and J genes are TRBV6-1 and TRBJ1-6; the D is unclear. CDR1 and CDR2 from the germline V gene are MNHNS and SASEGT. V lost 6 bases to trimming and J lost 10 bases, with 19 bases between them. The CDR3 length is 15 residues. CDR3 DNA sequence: TGTGCCAGCAGGAAGACGACGGGCGGGAAATCACCCCTCCACTTT. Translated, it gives CASRKTTGGKSPLHF.

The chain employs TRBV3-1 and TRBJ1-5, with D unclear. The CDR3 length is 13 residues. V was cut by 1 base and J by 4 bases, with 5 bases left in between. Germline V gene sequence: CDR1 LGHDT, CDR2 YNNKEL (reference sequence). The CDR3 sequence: CASSQVFNQPQHF. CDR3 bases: TGTGCCAGCAGCCAAGTATTTAATCAGCCCCAGCATTTT.

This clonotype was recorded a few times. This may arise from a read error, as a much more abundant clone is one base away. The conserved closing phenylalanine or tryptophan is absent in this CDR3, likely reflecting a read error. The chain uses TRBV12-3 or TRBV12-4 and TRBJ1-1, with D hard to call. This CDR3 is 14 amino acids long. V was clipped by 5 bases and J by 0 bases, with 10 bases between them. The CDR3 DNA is TGTGCCAGCAGTAGGTTTCGGTTGAACACTGAAGCTTTCTCT. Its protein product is CASSRFRLNTEAFS.

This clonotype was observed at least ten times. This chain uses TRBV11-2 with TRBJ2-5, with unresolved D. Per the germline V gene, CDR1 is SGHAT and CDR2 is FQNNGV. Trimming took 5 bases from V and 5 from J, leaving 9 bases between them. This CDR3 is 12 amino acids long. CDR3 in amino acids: CASSPNGETQYF. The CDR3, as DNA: TGTGCCAGCAGCCCAAATGGGGAGACCCAGTACTTC. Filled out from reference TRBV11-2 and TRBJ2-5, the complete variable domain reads EAGVAQSPRYKIIEKRQSVAFWCNPISGHATLYWYQQILGQGPKLLIQFQNNGVVDDSQLPKDRFSAERLKGVDSTLKIQPAKLEDSAVYLCASSPNGETQYFGPGTRLLVL.

CDR3 amino acids: CASGRTGMNNQPQHF. The CDR3, as DNA: TGTGCTAGTGGCCGAACAGGGATGAACAATCAGCCCCAGCATTTT. The chain couples TRBV12-5 to TRBJ1-5; D may be TRBD1 (6 bases). V lost 6 bases, J lost 3 bases, and 15 bases lay in between. This CDR3 contains 15 residues. Looked up from germline, CDR1 is LGHNT and CDR2 is FRNRAP.

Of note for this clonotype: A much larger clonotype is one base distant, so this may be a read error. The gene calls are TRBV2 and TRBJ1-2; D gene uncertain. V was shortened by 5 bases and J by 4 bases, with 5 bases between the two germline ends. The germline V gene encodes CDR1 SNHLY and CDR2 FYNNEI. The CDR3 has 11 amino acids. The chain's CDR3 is CASSPVYGYTF. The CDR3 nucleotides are TGTGCCAGCAGTCCGGTCTATGGCTACACCTTC.

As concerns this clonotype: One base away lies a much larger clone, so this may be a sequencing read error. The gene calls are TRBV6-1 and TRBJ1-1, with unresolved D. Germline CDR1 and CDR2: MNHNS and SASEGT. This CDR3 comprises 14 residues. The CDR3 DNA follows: TGTGCCAGCAGTGAAGTCGTTTTGAACGCTGAAGCTTTCTTT. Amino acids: CASSEVVLNAEAFF.

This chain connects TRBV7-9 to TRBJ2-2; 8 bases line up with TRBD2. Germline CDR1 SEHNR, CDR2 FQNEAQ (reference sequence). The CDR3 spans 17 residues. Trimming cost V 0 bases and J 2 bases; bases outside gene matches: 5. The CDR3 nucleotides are TGTGCCAGCAGCTTAGCGGCAGCGGGAGTTAACACCGGGGAGCTGTTTTTT. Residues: CASSLAAAGVNTGELFF.

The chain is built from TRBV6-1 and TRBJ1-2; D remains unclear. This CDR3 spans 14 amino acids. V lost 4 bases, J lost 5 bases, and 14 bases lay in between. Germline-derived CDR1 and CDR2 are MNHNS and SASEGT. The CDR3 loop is CASSGDGTSYGYTF. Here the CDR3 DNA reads TGTGCCAGCAGTGGCGACGGTACCTCGTATGGCTACACCTTC.

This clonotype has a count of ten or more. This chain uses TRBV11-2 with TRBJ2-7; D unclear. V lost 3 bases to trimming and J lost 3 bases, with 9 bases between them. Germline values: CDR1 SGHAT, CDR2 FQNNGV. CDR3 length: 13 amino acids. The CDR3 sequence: CASSFPWGYEQYF. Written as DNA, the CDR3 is TGTGCCAGCAGCTTCCCGTGGGGCTACGAGCAGTACTTC.

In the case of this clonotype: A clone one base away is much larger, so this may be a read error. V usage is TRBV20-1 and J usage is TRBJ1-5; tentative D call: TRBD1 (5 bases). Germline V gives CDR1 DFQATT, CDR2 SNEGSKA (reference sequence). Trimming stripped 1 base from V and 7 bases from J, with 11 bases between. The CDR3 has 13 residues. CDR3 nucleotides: TGCAGTGCTAGAGGGGGAGGGGAACAGCCCCAGCATTTT. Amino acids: CSARGGGEQPQHF.

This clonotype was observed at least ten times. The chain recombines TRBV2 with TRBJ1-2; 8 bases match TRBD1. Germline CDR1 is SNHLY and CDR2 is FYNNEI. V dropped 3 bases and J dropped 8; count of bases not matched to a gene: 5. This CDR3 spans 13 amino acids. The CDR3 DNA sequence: TGTGCCAGCAGTGAGGACAGGGTGGGCGGCTACACCTTC. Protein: CASSEDRVGGYTF.

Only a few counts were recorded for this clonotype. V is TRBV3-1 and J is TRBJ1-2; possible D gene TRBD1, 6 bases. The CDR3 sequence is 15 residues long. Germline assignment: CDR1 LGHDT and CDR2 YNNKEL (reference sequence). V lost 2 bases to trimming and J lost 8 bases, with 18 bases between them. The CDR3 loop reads CASSQWETGREGYTF. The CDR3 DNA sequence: TGTGCCAGCAGCCAATGGGAGACAGGTCGTGAAGGCTACACCTTC.

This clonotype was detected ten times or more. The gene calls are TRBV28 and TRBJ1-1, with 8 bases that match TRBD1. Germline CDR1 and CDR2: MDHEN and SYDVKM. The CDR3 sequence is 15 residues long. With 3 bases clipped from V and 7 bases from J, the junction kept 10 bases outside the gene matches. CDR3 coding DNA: TGTGCCAGCAGTTTTGGTCCAGGGGGCACGAATGAAGCTTTCTTT. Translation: CASSFGPGGTNEAFF.

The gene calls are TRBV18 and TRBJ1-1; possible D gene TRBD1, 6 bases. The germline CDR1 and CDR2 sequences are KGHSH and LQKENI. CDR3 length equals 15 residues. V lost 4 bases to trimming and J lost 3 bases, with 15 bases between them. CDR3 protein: CASSRTQGWDTEAFF. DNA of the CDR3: TGTGCCAGCTCACGAACACAGGGATGGGACACTGAAGCTTTCTTT.

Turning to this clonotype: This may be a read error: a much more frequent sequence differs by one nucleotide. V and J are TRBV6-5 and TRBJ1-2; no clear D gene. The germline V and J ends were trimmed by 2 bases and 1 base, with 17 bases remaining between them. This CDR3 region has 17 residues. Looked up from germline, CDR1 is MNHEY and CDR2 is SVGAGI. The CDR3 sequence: CASSYVGNRVNNYGYTF. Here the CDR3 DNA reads TGTGCCAGCAGTTACGTAGGGAATCGAGTGAATAACTATGGCTACACCTTC.

In nucleotides, the CDR3 is TGTGCCAGCAGCGGGACAGGGGGATTTCGGGAGCAGTACTTC. Its translation: CASSGTGGFREQYF. The chain is built from TRBV27 and TRBJ2-7; 11 bases agree with TRBD1. The CDR3 covers 14 residues. Germline loops: CDR1 MNHEY, CDR2 SMNVEV (reference sequence). The V and J ends lost 6 bases and 7 bases, in that order; junction bases with no gene match: 8.

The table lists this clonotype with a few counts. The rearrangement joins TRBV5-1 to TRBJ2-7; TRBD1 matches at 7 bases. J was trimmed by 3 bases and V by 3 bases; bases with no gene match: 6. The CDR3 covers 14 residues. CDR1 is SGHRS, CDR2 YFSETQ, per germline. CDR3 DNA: TGCGCCAGCAGCTCGACAGGGTTCAGCTACGAGCAGTACTTC. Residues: CASSSTGFSYEQYF. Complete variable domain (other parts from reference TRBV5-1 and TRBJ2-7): KAGVTQTPRYLIKTRGQQVTLSCSPISGHRSVSWYQQTPGQGLQFLFEYFSETQRNKGNFPGRFSGRQFSNSRSEMNVSTLELGDSALYLCASSSTGFSYEQYFGPGTRLTVT.

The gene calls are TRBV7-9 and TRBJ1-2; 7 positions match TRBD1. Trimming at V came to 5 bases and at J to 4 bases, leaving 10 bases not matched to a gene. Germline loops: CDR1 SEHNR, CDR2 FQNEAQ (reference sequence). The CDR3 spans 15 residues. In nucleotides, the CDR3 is TGTGCCAGCAGCCGTAACGACAGGGAAGGCTATGGCTACACCTTC. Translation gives CASSRNDREGYGYTF.

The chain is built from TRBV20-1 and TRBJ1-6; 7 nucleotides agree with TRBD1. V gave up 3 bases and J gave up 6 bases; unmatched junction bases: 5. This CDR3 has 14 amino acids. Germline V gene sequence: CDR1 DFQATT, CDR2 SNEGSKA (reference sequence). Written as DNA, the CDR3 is TGCAGTGCTAGTGGGGGACAGCTTAATTCACCCCTCCACTTT. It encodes CSASGGQLNSPLHF.

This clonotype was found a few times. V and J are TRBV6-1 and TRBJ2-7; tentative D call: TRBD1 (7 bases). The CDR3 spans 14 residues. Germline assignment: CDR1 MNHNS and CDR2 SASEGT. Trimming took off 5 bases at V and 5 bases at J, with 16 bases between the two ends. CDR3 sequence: CASSRTGAGDEQYF. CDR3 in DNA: TGTGCCAGCAGTCGGACAGGAGCGGGTGACGAGCAGTACTTC.

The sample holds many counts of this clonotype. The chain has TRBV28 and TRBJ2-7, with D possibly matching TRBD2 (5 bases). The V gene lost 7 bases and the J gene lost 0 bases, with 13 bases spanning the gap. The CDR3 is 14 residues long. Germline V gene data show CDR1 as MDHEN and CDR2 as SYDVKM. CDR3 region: CASTLSGTSYEQYF. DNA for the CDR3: TGTGCCAGCACTCTAAGCGGCACCTCCTACGAGCAGTACTTC.

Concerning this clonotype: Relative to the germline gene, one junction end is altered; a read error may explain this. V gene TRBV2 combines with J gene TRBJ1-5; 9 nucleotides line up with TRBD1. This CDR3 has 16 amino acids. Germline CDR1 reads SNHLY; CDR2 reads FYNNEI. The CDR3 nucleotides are TGTGCCGGCAGCCCTGGTCGAGACAGGGGGAATCAGCCCCAGCATTTT. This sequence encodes CAGSPGRDRGNQPQHF.

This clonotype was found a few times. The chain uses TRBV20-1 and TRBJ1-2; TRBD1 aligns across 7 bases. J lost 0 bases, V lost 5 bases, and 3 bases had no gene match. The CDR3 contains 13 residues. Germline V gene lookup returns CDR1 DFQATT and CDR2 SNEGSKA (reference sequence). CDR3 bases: TGCAGTGCTGAGACAGGGTCTAACTATGGCTACACCTTC. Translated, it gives CSAETGSNYGYTF.

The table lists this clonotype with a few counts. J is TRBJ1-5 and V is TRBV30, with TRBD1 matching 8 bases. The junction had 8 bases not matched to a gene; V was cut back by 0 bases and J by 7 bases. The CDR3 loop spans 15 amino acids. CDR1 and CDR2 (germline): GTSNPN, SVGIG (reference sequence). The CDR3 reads CAWSVLAGGRQPQHF. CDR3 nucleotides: TGTGCCTGGAGTGTACTGGCAGGGGGCCGGCAGCCCCAGCATTTT.

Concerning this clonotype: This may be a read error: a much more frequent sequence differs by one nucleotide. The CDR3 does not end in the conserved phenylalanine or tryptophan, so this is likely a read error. In DNA, the CDR3 is TGTGCCAGCAGTGTGTCTAATTCACCCCTCCACTAT. Translated: CASSVSNSPLHY. The chain links TRBV2 to TRBJ1-6; no reliable D call. Germline CDR1 reads SNHLY; CDR2 reads FYNNEI. The CDR3 covers 12 residues. V lost 4 bases and J 6 bases, leaving 4 bases between the germline ends.

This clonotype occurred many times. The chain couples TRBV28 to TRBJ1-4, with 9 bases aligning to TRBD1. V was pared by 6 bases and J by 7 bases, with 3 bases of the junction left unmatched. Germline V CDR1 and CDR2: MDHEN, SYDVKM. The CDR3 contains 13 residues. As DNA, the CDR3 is TGTGCCAGCAGGACAGGGGGTAGTGAAAAACTGTTTTTT. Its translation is CASRTGGSEKLFF.

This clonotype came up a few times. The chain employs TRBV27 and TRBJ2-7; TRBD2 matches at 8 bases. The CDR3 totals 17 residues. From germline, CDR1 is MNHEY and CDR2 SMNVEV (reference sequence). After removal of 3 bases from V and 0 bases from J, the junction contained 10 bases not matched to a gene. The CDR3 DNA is TGTGCCAGCAGTTTCTCCCGAAACAGCGGGAGCTCCTACGAGCAGTACTTC. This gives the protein CASSFSRNSGSSYEQYF.